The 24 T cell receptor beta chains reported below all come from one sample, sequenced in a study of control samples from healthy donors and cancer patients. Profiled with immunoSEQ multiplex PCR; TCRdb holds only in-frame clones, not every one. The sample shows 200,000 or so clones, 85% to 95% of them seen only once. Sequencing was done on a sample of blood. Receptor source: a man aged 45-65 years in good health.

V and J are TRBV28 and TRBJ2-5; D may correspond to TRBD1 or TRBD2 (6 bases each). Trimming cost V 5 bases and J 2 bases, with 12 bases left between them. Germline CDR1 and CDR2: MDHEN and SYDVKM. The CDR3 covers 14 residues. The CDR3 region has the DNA TGTGCCAGCAGTGAGGGGGGCCTTCAAGAGACCCAGTACTTC. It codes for CASSEGGLQETQYF.

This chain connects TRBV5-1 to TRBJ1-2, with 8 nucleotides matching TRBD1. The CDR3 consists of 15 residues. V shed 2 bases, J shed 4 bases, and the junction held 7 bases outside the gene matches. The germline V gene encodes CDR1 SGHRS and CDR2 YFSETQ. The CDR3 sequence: CASSLRQGIGYGYTF. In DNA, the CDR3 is TGCGCCAGCAGCTTAAGACAGGGGATAGGCTATGGCTACACCTTC.

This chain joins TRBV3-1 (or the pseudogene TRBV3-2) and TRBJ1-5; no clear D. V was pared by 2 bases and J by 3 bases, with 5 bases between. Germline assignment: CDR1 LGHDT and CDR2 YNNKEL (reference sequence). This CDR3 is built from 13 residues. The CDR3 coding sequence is TGTGCCAGCAGCCAAATGAACAATCAGCCCCAGCATTTT. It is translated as CASSQMNNQPQHF.

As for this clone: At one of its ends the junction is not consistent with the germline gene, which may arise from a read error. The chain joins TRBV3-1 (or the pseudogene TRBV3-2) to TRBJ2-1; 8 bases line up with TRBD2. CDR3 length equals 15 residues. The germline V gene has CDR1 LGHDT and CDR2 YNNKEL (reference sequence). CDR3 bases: TGTGCCAGCACCCAAGGCCGGGGGGGCCGGGGTGAGCAGTTCTTC. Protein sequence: CASTQGRGGRGEQFF.

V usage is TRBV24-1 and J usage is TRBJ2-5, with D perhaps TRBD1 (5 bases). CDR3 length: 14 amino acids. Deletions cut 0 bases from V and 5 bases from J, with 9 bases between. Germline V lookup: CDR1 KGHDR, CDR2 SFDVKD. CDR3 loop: CATSDLRQGETQYF. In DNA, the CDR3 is TGTGCCACCAGTGATTTGCGGCAGGGCGAGACCCAGTACTTC.

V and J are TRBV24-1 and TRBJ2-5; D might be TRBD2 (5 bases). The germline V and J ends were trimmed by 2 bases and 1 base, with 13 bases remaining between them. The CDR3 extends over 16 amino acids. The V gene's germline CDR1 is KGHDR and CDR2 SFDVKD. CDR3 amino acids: CATSDSTTSPQETQYF. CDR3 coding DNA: TGTGCCACCAGTGATTCGACCACTAGTCCCCAAGAGACCCAGTACTTC.

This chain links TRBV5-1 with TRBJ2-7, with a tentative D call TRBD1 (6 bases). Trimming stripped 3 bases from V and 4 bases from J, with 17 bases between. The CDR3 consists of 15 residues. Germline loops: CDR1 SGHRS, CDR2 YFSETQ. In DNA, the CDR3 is TGCGCCAGCAGCTCGATCAGGGGCATTGGGTACGAGCAGTACTTC. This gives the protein CASSSIRGIGYEQYF.

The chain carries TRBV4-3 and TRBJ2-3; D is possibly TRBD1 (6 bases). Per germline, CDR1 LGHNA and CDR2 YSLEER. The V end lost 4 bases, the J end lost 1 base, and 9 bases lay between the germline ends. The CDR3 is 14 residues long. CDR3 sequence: CASSRRQGTDTQYF. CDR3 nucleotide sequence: TGCGCCAGCAGCCGAAGACAGGGCACAGATACGCAGTATTTT.

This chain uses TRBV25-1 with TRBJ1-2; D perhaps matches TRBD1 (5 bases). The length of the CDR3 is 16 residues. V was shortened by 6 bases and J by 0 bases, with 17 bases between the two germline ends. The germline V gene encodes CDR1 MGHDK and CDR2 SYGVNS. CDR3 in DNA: TGTGCCAGCAGACCACCACCCGGGGGTCCTAACTATGGCTACACCTTC. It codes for CASRPPPGGPNYGYTF.

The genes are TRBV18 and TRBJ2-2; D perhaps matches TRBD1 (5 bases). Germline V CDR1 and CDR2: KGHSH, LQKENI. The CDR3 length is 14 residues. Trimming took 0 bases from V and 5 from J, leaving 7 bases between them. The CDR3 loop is CASSPPAGTGELFF. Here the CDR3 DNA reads TGTGCCAGCTCACCACCAGCAGGGACCGGGGAGCTGTTTTTT.

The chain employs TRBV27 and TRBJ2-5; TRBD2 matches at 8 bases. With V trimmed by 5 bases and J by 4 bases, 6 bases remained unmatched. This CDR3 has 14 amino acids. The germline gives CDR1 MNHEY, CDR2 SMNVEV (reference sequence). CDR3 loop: CASSVRGAGETQYF. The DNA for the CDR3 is TGTGCCAGCAGTGTGCGGGGGGCCGGAGAGACCCAGTACTTC.

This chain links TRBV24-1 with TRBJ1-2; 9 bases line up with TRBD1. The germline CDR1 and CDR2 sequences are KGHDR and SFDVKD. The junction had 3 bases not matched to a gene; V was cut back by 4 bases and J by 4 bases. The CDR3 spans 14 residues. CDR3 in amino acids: CATSDTTGGYGYTF. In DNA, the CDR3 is TGTGCCACCAGTGACACGACAGGGGGCTATGGCTACACCTTC.

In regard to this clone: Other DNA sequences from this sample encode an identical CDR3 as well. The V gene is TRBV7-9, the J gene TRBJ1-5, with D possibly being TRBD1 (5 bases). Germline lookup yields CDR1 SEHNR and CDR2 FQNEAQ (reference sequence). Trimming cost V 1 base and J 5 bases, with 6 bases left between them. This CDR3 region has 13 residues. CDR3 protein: CASSLGGDQPQHF. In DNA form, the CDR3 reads TGTGCCAGCAGCTTAGGGGGGGATCAGCCCCAGCATTTT.

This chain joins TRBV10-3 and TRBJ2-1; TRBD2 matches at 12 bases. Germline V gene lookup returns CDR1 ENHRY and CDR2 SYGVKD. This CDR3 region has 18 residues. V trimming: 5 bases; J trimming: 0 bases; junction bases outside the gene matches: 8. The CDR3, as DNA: TGTGCCATCAGTCGACTAGCGGGGGCCTCGGGCTCCTACAATGAGCAGTTCTTC. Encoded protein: CAISRLAGASGSYNEQFF.

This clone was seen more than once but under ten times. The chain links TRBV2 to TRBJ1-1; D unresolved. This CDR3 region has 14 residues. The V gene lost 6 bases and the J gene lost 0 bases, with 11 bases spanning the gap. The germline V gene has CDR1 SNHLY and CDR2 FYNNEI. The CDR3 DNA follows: TGTGCCAGCAGGACGGACGGTATGAACACTGAAGCTTTCTTT. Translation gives CASRTDGMNTEAFF.

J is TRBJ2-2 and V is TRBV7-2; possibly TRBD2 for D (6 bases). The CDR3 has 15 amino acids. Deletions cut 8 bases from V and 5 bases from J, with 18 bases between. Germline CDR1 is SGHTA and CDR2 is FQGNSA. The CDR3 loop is CASSLLGGSTGELFF. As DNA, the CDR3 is TGTGCCAGCTCCCTTCTGGGGGGATCGACCGGGGAGCTGTTTTTT.

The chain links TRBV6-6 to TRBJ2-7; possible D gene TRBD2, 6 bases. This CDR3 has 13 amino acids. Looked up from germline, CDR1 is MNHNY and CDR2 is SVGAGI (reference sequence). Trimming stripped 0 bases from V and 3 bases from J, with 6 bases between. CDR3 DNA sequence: TGTGCCAGCAGTTACTCCGGGAGCTACGAGCAGTACGTC. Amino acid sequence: CASSYSGSYEQYV.

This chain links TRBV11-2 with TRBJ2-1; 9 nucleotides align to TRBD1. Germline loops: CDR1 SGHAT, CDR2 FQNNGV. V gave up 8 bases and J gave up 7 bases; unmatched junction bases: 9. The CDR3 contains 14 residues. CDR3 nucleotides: TGTGCCAGCGGGACGGGACAGGGTTCAAATGAGCAGTTCTTC. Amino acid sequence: CASGTGQGSNEQFF.

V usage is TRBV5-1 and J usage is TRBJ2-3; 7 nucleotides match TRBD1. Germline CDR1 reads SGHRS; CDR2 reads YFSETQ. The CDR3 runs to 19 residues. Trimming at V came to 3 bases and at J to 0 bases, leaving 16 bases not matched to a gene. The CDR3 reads CASSWPRGRTGTSTDTQYF. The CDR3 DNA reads TGCGCCAGCAGCTGGCCTAGAGGTCGGACAGGAACTAGCACAGATACGCAGTATTTT.

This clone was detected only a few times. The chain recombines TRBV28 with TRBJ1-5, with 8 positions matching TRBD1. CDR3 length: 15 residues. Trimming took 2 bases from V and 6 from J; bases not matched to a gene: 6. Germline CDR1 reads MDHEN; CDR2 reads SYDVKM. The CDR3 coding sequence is TGTGCCAGCAGTTTAGGGGACAGGATACGTCAGCCCCAGCATTTT. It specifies CASSLGDRIRQPQHF.

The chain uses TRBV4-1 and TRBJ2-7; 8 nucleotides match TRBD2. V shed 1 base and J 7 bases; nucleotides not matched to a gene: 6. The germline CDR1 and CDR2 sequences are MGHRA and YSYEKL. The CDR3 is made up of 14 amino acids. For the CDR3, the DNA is TGCGCCAGCAGCCAAGCGGGGGGGCTTTGGGAGCAGTACTTC. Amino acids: CASSQAGGLWEQYF.

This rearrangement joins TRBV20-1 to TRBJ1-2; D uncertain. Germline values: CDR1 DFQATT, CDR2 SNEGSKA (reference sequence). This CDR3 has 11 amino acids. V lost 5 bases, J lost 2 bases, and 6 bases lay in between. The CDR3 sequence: CSAVNNYGYTF. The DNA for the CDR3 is TGCAGTGCTGTAAACAACTATGGCTACACCTTC.

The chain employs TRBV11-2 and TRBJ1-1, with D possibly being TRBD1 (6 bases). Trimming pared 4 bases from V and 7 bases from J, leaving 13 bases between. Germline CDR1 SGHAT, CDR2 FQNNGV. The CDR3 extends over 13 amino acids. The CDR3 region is CASSSTGTFEAFF. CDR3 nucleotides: TGTGCCAGCAGCTCCACGGGGACATTTGAAGCTTTCTTT.

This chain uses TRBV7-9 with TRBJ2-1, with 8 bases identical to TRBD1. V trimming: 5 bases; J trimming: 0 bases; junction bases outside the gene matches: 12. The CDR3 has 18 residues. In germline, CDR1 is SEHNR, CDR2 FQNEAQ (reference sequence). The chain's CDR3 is CASSQGLGQGSSYNEQFF. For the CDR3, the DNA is TGTGCCAGCAGCCAGGGCTTAGGACAGGGCAGCTCCTACAATGAGCAGTTCTTC. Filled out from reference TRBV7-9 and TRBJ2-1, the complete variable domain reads DTGVSQNPRHKITKRGQNVTFRCDPISEHNRLYWYRQTLGQGPEFLTYFQNEAQLEKSRLLSDRFSAERPKGSFSTLEIQRTEQGDSAMYLCASSQGLGQGSSYNEQFFGPGTRLTVL.